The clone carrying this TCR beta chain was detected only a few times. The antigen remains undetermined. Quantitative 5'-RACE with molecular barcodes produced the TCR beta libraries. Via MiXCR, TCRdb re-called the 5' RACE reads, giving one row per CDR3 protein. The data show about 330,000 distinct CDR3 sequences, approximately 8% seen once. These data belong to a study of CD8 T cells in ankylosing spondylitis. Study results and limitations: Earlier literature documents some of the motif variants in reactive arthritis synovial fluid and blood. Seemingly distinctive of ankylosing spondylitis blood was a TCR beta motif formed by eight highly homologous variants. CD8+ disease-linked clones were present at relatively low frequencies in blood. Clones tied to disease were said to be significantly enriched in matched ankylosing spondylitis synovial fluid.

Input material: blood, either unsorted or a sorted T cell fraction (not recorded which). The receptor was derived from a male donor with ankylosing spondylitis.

The chain's CDR3 is CASSFYQGAAVEQYF. DNA for the CDR3: TGTGCCAGCAGTTTTTATCAGGGAGCGGCTGTGGAGCAGTACTTC. V is TRBV12-3 or TRBV12-4 and J is TRBJ2-7; D tentatively fits TRBD1 or TRBD2 (5 bases each). The CDR3 has 15 amino acids. The germline V and J ends were trimmed by 3 bases and 7 bases, with 19 bases remaining between them.